This TCR beta chain derives from a study of cytomegalovirus exposure and HLA in healthy donors. Across the study: Earlier, 100 million to 130 million unique TCR beta sequences were recovered from roughly 200 million T cells by an analysis. Study-level findings and limits: It is likely that the observed cluster of highly shared sequence variants was a sequencing artifact.

The length of the CDR3 is 15 residues. Trimming removed 3 bases from V and 2 bases from J, with 13 bases in between. Per the germline V gene, CDR1 is KGHSH and CDR2 is LQKENI. Comments on this clone: The target antigen is unknown.

Primers included in the PCR were 60 Vbeta and 13 Jbeta primers. Profiled with immunoSEQ multiplex PCR; TCRdb holds only in-frame clones, not every one. The table has over 130,000 clones, about three fifths seen once. The sample consisted of PBMCs. This TCR was recovered from an older woman in good health and CMV-seropositive. The V and J genes are TRBV18 and TRBJ1-2, with D uncertain. In DNA, the CDR3 is TGTGCCAGCTCACCTAGTGCAGAGGTGAACTATGGCTACACCTTC. Translating it yields CASSPSAEVNYGYTF.